Listed below are T cell receptor beta chains from one sample, sequenced in a study of response to subunit inactivated influenza vaccine. TCRdb independently ran MiXCR on the RT-PCR reads; one entry per CDR3 protein. Of around 760,000 distinct CDR3 sequences in the sample, roughly 13% were seen once. The sample here was PBMCs from blood, taken roughly 2 weeks before vaccination. The receptors come from a man aged 50-60 years who received an inactivated influenza vaccine. Each CDR3 is given with its conserved first and last residue. D genes are given only for firm matches. Expanded clones are given a class, and other clones once, few, many or no size at all.

v_call,j_call,d_call,clone_size,cdr3_aa,cdr3_nt
TRBV7-3,TRBJ2-2,.,.,CASSLSISGELFF,TGTGCCAGCAGCCTATCCATATCCGGGGAGCTGTTTTTT
TRBV12-3/TRBV12-4,TRBJ1-1,.,.,CASSFSQGRDTEAFF,TGTGCCAGCAGTTTTAGCCAGGGAAGGGATACTGAAGCTTTCTTT
TRBV11-1,TRBJ2-3,.,few,CASSLQDPDTQYF,TGTGCCAGCAGCTTGCAGGACCCAGATACGCAGTATTTT
TRBV6-5,TRBJ2-5,.,few,CASSYSVGGQETQYF,TGTGCCAGCAGTTACTCGGTAGGGGGCCAAGAGACCCAGTACTTC
TRBV20-1,TRBJ2-5,TRBD2,few,CSARGTSVQETQYF,TGCAGTGCTAGGGGGACTAGCGTACAAGAGACCCAGTACTTC
TRBV19,TRBJ2-2,.,few,CASRSGKVAGELFF,TGTGCCAGCAGGTCGGGGAAGGTAGCCGGGGAGCTGTTTTTT
TRBV10-3,TRBJ2-3,.,.,CAISESTGRSTDTQYF,TGTGCCATCAGTGAGTCGACAGGAAGAAGCACAGATACGCAGTATTTT
TRBV7-8,TRBJ2-2,TRBD2,many,CASSLASGGTVRRSTGELFF,TGTGCCAGCAGCTTAGCATCGGGGGGAACAGTACGAAGATCTACCGGGGAGCTGTTTTTT
TRBV6-2/TRBV6-3,TRBJ2-1,.,few,CASRPEHGRRYNEQFF,TGTGCCAGCAGACCTGAACACGGTCGTAGATACAATGAGCAGTTCTTC
TRBV12-3/TRBV12-4,TRBJ2-7,TRBD2,.,CASSLSLALEQYF,TGTGCCAGCAGTTTATCACTAGCGCTCGAGCAGTACTTC
TRBV7-8,TRBJ2-1,.,.,CASSLVGGRVVNEQFF,TGTGCCAGCAGCTTAGTCGGGGGGCGCGTGGTCAATGAGCAGTTCTTC
TRBV29-1,TRBJ1-2,.,many,CSVEVYRNYGYTF,TGCAGCGTTGAAGTTTACAGGAACTATGGCTACACCTTC